This T cell receptor (beta chain) came from a study of control samples from healthy donors and cancer patients. Assay used: immunoSEQ multiplex PCR; TCRdb lists only in-frame clones, some missing. In the table there are some 120,000 clones, 85% to 90% of which are singletons. The source is a woman aged 50 to 65 with colorectal cancer. The material sequenced was PBMCs.

CDR3 DNA: TGTGCCAGCAGCCCGGGGGACGAAGCCACTGAAGCTTTCTTT. Translating gives CASSPGDEATEAFF. The rearrangement links TRBV7-9 to TRBJ1-1, with D perhaps matching TRBD1 (5 bases). Germline-derived CDR1 and CDR2 are SEHNR and FQNEAQ (reference sequence). V was pared by 5 bases and J by 4 bases, with 14 bases between. The CDR3 consists of 14 residues.